The clone carrying this T cell receptor beta chain was counted a few times. The sample belongs to a study of T-cell memory formation after mild COVID-19. MiXCR, run by TCRdb on the 5' RACE reads, gives a single entry per CDR3 protein. Found here are more than 200,000 distinct CDR3 sequences, about 16% of them singletons; the top ten hold around 3.4%. V was trimmed by 3 bases and J by 6 bases, leaving 15 bases between them. Per the germline V gene, CDR1 is MGHRA and CDR2 is YSYEKL. The CDR3 sequence is 15 residues long. The J gene is TRBJ1-5, the V gene TRBV4-1, with D possibly matching TRBD1 (6 bases). Sequencing was done on a sample of PBMCs or a T cell subset sorted from them (not recorded which). The receptor was isolated from a man aged 18 to 30 who had mild COVID-19 (a few samples of this study predate the infection). Cell type and time point are not known. This CDR3 is CASSQIGTYPQPQHF. The CDR3 DNA reads as TGCGCCAGCAGCCAGATAGGGACATACCCTCAGCCCCAGCATTTT.